Sequencing of this T cell receptor beta chain was carried out in a study of T cell repertoires in cytomegalovirus infection (dated by TCRdb to the late 2010s). Regarding the study in general: Alongside well-studied HLA-B-restricted epitopes, the peptide stimulations were aimed at recently identified HLA-C-restricted CMV epitopes, whose presentation resists viral immunomodulation. Because public TCR beta signatures pointed to carriage of CMV infection together with the matching HLA type, the HLA type of each donor mattered for the analysis. Study-wide conclusions, independent of this receptor: In the ex vivo response, HLA-C-restricted CMV-specific TCR beta clonotypes were dominant, and in two of eight donors the single most frequent clonotype came from this HLA-C-restricted group. Carriers of CMV infection plus the relevant HLA type were discriminated by the cumulative frequency of public TCR beta family members in the study cohort and in an independent roughly 370-donor cohort.

TCRdb names Illumina HiSeq 1500 as the instrument used. Starting from the raw public reads, TCRdb applied fastp trimming at Q25, assembled clones with MiXCR and retained in-frame beta chains. Each CDR3 protein gets just one entry, which takes the most common genes and DNA from the rows behind it. Counted in this sample were 680,000 or so distinct CDR3 sequences; approximately 33% of them appeared once. 18% of the sample rests with the top ten. Ten or more counts support this clonotype. Which antigen it targets is not known. No much larger clonotype is one base removed from it; base qualities were not supplied. Trimming at the junction amounts to 5 bases on V and 8 bases on J, and the germline ends lie 10 bases apart. The CDR3 measures 12 amino acids from cysteine to phenylalanine. CDR3 DNA is the only sequence kept; it has 36 bases, read in frame from the first base. The germline V gene provides CDR1 SGHTA and CDR2 FQGNSA.

According to the study, the label for this sample's treatment or condition signals: in vitro stimulation with specific CMV peptide epitopes to enrich CMV-specific T cells. Sample: cultured PBMCs, taken from culture after CMV antigen stimulation. This TCR was recovered from a human donor in good health (CMV status not recorded). Some clones in this sample may be carry-over from other donors' samples. The chain joins TRBV7-2 to TRBJ2-1; no D gene can be assigned with confidence. The CDR3 sequence is CASSPPADEQFF. In nucleotides, the sequence is TGTGCCAGCAGCCCCCCAGCCGATGAGCAGTTCTTC.